Following are 9 T cell receptor beta chains from one sample sequenced in a study of cytomegalovirus exposure and HLA in healthy donors. 60 Vbeta and 13 Jbeta primers were used in PCR. Libraries were prepared by immunoSEQ multiplex PCR; TCRdb keeps only in-frame clonotypes and omits some of them. Counted here are about 150,000 clones, approximately 80% occurring once; the ten biggest clones make up 4%. Material: PBMCs. Source of these receptors: a woman in her 40s in good health and CMV-seronegative.

The chain links TRBV30 to TRBJ1-1; 8 bases match TRBD1. CDR3 length: 12 amino acids. V dropped 6 bases and J dropped 7; count of bases not matched to a gene: 7. Germline V gene lookup returns CDR1 GTSNPN and CDR2 SVGIG (reference sequence). The CDR3 spells CACSQGANEAFF. The CDR3, as DNA: TGTGCCTGTTCTCAGGGGGCGAATGAAGCTTTCTTT. Filled out from reference TRBV30 and TRBJ1-1, the complete variable domain reads SQTIHQWPATLVQPVGSPLSLECTVEGTSNPNLYWYRQAAGRGLQLLFYSVGIGQISSEVPQNLSASRPQDRQFILSSKKLLLSDSGFYLCACSQGANEAFFGQGTRLTVV.

The chain couples TRBV5-1 to TRBJ2-2; TRBD1 aligns across 7 bases. Trimming at V came to 1 base and at J to 5 bases, leaving 8 bases not matched to a gene. Germline loops: CDR1 SGHRS, CDR2 YFSETQ. CDR3 length equals 16 residues. The CDR3 is CASSLIRDSETGELFF. Written as DNA, the CDR3 is TGCGCCAGCAGCTTGATCCGGGACAGTGAGACCGGGGAGCTGTTTTTT.

This clone was recorded once. This sequence joins TRBV15 and TRBJ2-7; D gene ambiguous. The germline gives CDR1 LNHNV, CDR2 YYDKDF (reference sequence). With 0 bases removed from V and 3 bases from J, the gap between germline ends came to 3 bases. The CDR3 sequence is 12 residues long. The CDR3 reads CATSRDNYEQYF. CDR3 coding DNA: TGTGCCACCAGCAGAGATAACTACGAGCAGTACTTC.

The V gene is TRBV19, the J gene TRBJ2-7; D may be TRBD1 (5 bases). The V gene lost 2 bases and the J gene lost 3 bases, with 8 bases spanning the gap. Looked up from germline, CDR1 is LNHDA and CDR2 is SQIVND (reference sequence). The CDR3 spans 13 residues. The chain's CDR3 is CASSIQGGYEQYF. The CDR3 DNA follows: TGTGCCAGTAGTATACAGGGTGGCTACGAGCAGTACTTC.

The chain employs TRBV5-1 and TRBJ2-2; TRBD1 might be the D (6 bases). The CDR3 contains 15 residues. Germline CDR1 reads SGHRS; CDR2 reads YFSETQ. V was trimmed by 1 base and J by 7 bases, leaving 14 bases between them. The CDR3 DNA reads as TGCGCCAGCAGCTTGCGTACAGGGTTGGTCGGGGAGCTGTTTTTT. Protein sequence: CASSLRTGLVGELFF. The full variable domain, with the rest looked up from reference TRBV5-1 and TRBJ2-2, is KAGVTQTPRYLIKTRGQQVTLSCSPISGHRSVSWYQQTPGQGLQFLFEYFSETQRNKGNFPGRFSGRQFSNSRSEMNVSTLELGDSALYLCASSLRTGLVGELFFGEGSRLTVL.

The chain links TRBV7-9 to TRBJ2-4; 8 nucleotides match TRBD2. CDR3 length equals 16 residues. Unmatched junction bases numbered 5, after V lost 4 bases and J lost 0 bases. CDR1 and CDR2 from the germline V gene are SEHNR and FQNEAQ (reference sequence). The CDR3 sequence is CASSSGGVLAKNIQYF. The CDR3 DNA follows: TGTGCCAGCAGCTCCGGGGGGGTACTAGCCAAAAACATTCAGTACTTC.

The CDR3 bases are TGTGCCAGCAGTTTTGGGGGACAGGATCATCAGCCCCAGCATTTT. It translates to CASSFGGQDHQPQHF. The chain recombines TRBV28 with TRBJ1-5; TRBD1 matches 8 bases. V shed 3 bases, J shed 5 bases, and the junction held 6 bases outside the gene matches. CDR1 MDHEN and CDR2 SYDVKM come from the germline V gene. The CDR3 is made up of 15 amino acids. Filled out from reference TRBV28 and TRBJ1-5, the complete variable domain reads DVKVTQSSRYLVKRTGEKVFLECVQDMDHENMFWYRQDPGLGLRLIYFSYDVKMKEKGDIPEGYSVSREKKERFSLILESASTNQTSMYLCASSFGGQDHQPQHFGDGTRLSIL.

The chain joins TRBV19 to TRBJ1-1, with a possible D match to TRBD1 (5 bases). The CDR3 is 13 amino acids. Germline V lookup: CDR1 LNHDA, CDR2 SQIVND (reference sequence). V lost 5 bases to trimming and J lost 0 bases, with 7 bases between them. CDR3 sequence reads: CASSQGMNTEAFF. The CDR3 DNA reads TGTGCCAGTAGTCAGGGCATGAACACTGAAGCTTTCTTT.

About this clone itself: A read error may produce the germline difference seen at one junction end. V gene TRBV7-6 combines with J gene TRBJ1-1, with D possibly matching TRBD1 (5 bases). There are 13 residues in the CDR3. From germline, CDR1 is SGHVS and CDR2 FNYEAQ. CDR3 in amino acids: CASSLDYGRAETF. CDR3 coding DNA: TGTGCCAGCAGCTTAGATTATGGCAGGGCCGAGACATTT.